This TCR beta chain appears in the sequencing data of a study of shared clonotypes between healthy human individuals (dated by TCRdb to about 2020). Study-wide context: A couple of women and a few men aged 18 to 49 years were included in the cohort. Blood TCR repertoires of 5 or 6 healthy adults were deeply sequenced to estimate repertoire size and the extent of clonotype sharing between individuals. To increase sequencing depth and limit assay-specific biases, different laboratories used diverse techniques to prepare libraries and sequence TCR repertoires. For each donor, CD4 naive and CD4 memory were each given three plates, CD8 naive was given two plates, and CD8 memory was given one plate. Per donor, leukapheresis produced somewhere between about 0.9 and 9.5 billion PBMCs.

With respect to this clone: The clone's antigen remains unknown. Base qualities are not provided; no much larger clone lies one nucleotide away. Other DNA sequences in this sample translate to the same CDR3.

Study-wide findings and limitations: Rarefaction of sorted-subset datasets indicated incomplete sequencing despite the large sequencing depth. Compared with non-shared clonotypes, clonotypes shared by all four sorted-subset donors had higher generation probabilities. Naive subsets generally had larger estimated clonotype richness than memory subsets did. Pairwise subsampling indicated that sequencing depth was expected to affect the degree of clonotype sharing among donors. Across a few donors, around 5% of naive CD4, roughly 3.3% of naive CD8, 2.3% of memory CD4, and 0.4% to 0.45% of memory CD8 clonotypes were shared. Sampling was restricted to blood, and TCR repertoires in tissues likely differ from the TCR repertoires found in blood. Because the study included a small number of donors, the genetic and exposure-history diversity represented was limited.

Using the deep immunoSEQ assay, TCR CDR3 regions were amplified from genomic DNA by multiplex PCR. For each cell subset, the extracted genomic DNA was distributed evenly across all wells of several immunoSEQ 96-well plates, and each plate served as one replicate. For sorted subsets, each replicate PCR was loaded with 150 to 250 ng genomic DNA, equivalent to some 31,000 T cell genomes. Purified libraries were quantified with a Qubit 3.0 fluorometer, sized on a Bioanalyzer 2100, and re-quantified with the KAPA Library Quantification kit. Each immunoSEQ 96-well plate was sequenced on its own single-read 150-cycle Illumina NextSeq 550 flow cell. The original methods were these. The immunoSEQ output contained only junctional sequences without quality scores, so filtering could not match that applied to full-length reads. Sequences were annotated with PyIR, a Python wrapper for IgBLAST v1.9, and V/J genes and CDR3 were assigned using IMGT germline references. Reads with weak V/J assignments (E-value above 1e-6), missing CDR3, stop codons, out-of-frame junctions, or ambiguous translated residues were removed. V3J clonotypes were defined as sequences sharing an identical inferred V gene, J gene, and CDR3 amino acid sequence. Percentage overlap between repertoires was calculated by dividing the number of shared unique clonotypes by the size of the smaller repertoire. Repertoire richness was assessed with RTK rarefaction, the Chao1 estimator, and Recon v2.1 estimates of unobserved clonotypes. For all TCRbeta clonotypes obtained by the gDNA method from a few donors, generation probabilities were computed with OLGA. TCRdb took this table from immuneACCESS and kept in-frame rearrangements with V and J called. Such tables lack part of the clones; where checked against another copy, unresolved V genes explain under half of the gap, and the rest is unexplained. V, J and clone size derive from that table, while D and trimming were established from the DNA sequence. This sample holds 2 million to 2.5 million clones; 93% were observed only once. The ten largest clones capture more than 0.35% of the sample.

Healthy HIV-negative adults with no recently reported acute infections or vaccinations were included as donors. Every donor was a Caucasian adult residing in Nashville, Tennessee, USA. Magnetic negative selection was used to enrich CD4+ T cells, after which naive cells were positively selected on CD45RA and the negative fraction became the memory subset. Blood was obtained by leukapheresis, after which PBMCs were separated by Ficoll-Histopaque density gradient centrifugation and cryopreserved in liquid nitrogen vapor phase. Analytical flow cytometry was used to check the purity and quantity of each magnetically sorted T cell population. Each sorted fraction had its genomic DNA isolated and then quantified by UV absorbance on a Nanodrop 2000c. The specimen sequenced was naive CD4+ T cells from PBMCs. According to the study, the label for this sample's cell subset or site signals: CD45RA+ positively selected. The TCR was taken from a man between 18 and 35 years old in good health. Some clones in this sample may be carry-over from other donors' samples.

The sequenced DNA: TGCGCCAGCAGCCCCACAGGGAACTATGGCTACACCTTC. It is translated as CASSPTGNYGYTF. The receptor chain draws on TRBV5-1 and TRBJ1-2; 6 matching bases give a weak D call of TRBD1. Including cysteine and phenylalanine, the CDR3 has 13 amino acids. Left in the record is the CDR3 DNA by itself, 39 bases read in frame from the first base. Looking up the germline V gene yields CDR1 SGHRS and CDR2 YFSETQ. The junction shows trimming of 4 bases on V and 2 bases on J, plus 9 bases between the germline ends. Supplemented by the reference TRBV5-1 and TRBJ1-2 proteins around the CDR3, the complete variable domain is KAGVTQTPRYLIKTRGQQVTLSCSPISGHRSVSWYQQTPGQGLQFLFEYFSETQRNKGNFPGRFSGRQFSNSRSEMNVSTLELGDSALYLCASSPTGNYGYTFGSGTRLTVV.